The entry below gives a single TCR beta chain sequence along with its context. Its specificity is unknown. The repertoire was sequenced with immunoSEQ multiplex PCR; TCRdb's copy has only in-frame clones and lacks some. The table includes around 200,000 clones, over 85% detected once. This entry comes from a study of T cell responses to AZD1222 COVID-19 vaccine. Study findings and constraints: Within unmutated variant regions lay the reported targets of nearly half of spike-specific TCRs.

The sample in question was peripheral blood, obtained 28 days after the second dose of the MenACWY control vaccine. The sequence was obtained from an adult who received the MenACWY meningococcal vaccine as a control.

CDR3 protein: CSVEDPLNTEAFF. The CDR3 DNA sequence: TGCAGCGTTGAAGACCCTTTGAACACTGAAGCTTTCTTT. The chain joins TRBV29-1 to TRBJ1-1; unclear D gene. This CDR3 is 13 amino acids long. Trimming shortened V by 0 bases and J by 0 bases, and 5 bases separated the two germline ends. Germline CDR1 and CDR2: SQVTM and ANQGSEA.